This TCR beta chain was found in a study of CD8 T cells in ankylosing spondylitis. Whole-study results and caveats: The disease-linked clones had a CD8+ phenotype and low blood frequencies. Ankylosing spondylitis blood seemed to carry a telltale TCR beta motif made of fewer than 10 highly homologous variants. From matched ankylosing spondylitis synovial fluid, disease-linked clones were reportedly recovered at significantly enriched levels.

Trimming took off 2 bases at V and 7 bases at J, with 11 bases between the two ends. Germline lookup yields CDR1 SGHTA and CDR2 FQGNSA. This CDR3 contains 13 residues. With regard to this clonotype: What it recognizes is unknown.

Quantitative 5'-RACE was performed with molecular barcodes, and it yielded the TCR beta libraries. TCRdb re-called the 5' RACE reads with MiXCR, one entry per CDR3 protein. The sample consists of some 840,000 distinct CDR3 sequences, about 10% of them appearing once. The sequence came from a male donor with ankylosing spondylitis. The sample consisted of blood, either unsorted or a sorted T cell fraction (not recorded which). This chain uses TRBV7-2 with TRBJ1-1; D may be TRBD1 (5 bases). CDR3 sequence: CASSLFRGLEAFF. The CDR3 DNA reads TGTGCCAGCAGCTTATTCCGGGGCCTTGAAGCTTTCTTT.